This T cell receptor (beta chain) was retrieved from a study of blood T cell repertoires in COVID-19. The wider study: T cells, B-cell-depleted T cells, or PBMCs supplied cDNA or gDNA.

The CDR3 totals 15 residues. Germline loops: CDR1 SEHNR, CDR2 FQNEAQ (reference sequence). The V gene end was trimmed by 5 bases and the J gene end by 4 bases; junction bases not matched to a gene: 7. Assay used: immunoSEQ multiplex PCR; TCRdb lists only in-frame clones, some missing. The sample gives 390,000 or so clones, 87% of which show up once; around 9.3% is in the top ten. This clonotype was obtained from a woman under 40 with COVID-19, enrolled during active disease. The material sequenced was peripheral blood. This chain uses TRBV7-9 with TRBJ2-1; 8 bases map to TRBD2. The CDR3 loop is CASSQTSGYYNEQFF. The CDR3 DNA is TGTGCCAGCAGCCAAACTAGCGGATATTACAATGAGCAGTTCTTC.